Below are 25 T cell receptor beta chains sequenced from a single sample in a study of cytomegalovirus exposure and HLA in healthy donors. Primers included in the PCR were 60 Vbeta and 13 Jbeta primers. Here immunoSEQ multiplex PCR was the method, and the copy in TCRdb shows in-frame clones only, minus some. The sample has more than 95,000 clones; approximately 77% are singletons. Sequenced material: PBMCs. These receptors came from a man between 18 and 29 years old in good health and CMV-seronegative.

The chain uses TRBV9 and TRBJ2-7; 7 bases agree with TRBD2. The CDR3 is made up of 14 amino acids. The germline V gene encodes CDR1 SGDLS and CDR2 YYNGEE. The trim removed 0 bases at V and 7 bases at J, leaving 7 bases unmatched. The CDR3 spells CASSVGLADFEQYF. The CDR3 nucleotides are TGTGCCAGCAGCGTAGGGCTAGCGGACTTTGAGCAGTACTTC.

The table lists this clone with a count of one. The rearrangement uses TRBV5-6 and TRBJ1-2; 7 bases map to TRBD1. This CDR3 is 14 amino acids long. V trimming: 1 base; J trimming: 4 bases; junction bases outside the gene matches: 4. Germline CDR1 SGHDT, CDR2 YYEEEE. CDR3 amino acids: CASSLWDRGYGYTF. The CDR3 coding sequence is TGTGCCAGCAGCTTGTGGGACAGAGGCTATGGCTACACCTTC.

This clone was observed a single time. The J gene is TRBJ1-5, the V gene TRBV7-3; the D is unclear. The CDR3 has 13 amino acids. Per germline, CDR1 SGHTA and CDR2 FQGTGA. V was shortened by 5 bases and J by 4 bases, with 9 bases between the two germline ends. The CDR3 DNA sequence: TGTGCCAGCAGCCCCGACGGGAATCAGCCCCAGCATTTT. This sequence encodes CASSPDGNQPQHF.

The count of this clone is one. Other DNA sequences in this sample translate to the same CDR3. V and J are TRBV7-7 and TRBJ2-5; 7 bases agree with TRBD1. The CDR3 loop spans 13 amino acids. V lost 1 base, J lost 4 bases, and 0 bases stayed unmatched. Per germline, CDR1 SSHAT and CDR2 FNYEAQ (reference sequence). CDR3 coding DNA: TGTGCCAGCAGCTTAGACAGGGGAGAGACCCAGTACTTC. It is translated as CASSLDRGETQYF.

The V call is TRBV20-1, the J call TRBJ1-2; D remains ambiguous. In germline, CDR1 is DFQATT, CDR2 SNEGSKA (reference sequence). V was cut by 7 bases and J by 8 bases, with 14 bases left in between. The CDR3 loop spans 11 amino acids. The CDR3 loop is CSGALAFGYTF. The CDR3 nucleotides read TGCAGTGGGGCCCTAGCCTTCGGCTACACCTTC.

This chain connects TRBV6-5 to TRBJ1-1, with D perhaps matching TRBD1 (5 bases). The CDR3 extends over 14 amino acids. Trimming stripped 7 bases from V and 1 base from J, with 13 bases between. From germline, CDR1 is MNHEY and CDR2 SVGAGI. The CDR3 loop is CASTSATGNTEAFF. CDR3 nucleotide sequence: TGTGCCAGCACCTCGGCCACAGGGAACACTGAAGCTTTCTTT.

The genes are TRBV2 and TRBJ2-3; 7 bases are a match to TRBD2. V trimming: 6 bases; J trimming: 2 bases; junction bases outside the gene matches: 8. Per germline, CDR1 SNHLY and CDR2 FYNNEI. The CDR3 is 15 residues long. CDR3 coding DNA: TGTGCCAGCAGGGGCGGGGGACCCATCACAGATACGCAGTATTTT. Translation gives CASRGGGPITDTQYF.

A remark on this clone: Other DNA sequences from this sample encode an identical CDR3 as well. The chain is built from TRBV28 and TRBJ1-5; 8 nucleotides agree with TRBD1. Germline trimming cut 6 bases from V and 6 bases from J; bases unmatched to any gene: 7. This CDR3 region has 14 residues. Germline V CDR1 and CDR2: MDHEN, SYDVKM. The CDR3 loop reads CASSADRGGQPQHF. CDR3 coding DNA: TGTGCCAGCAGCGCCGACAGGGGCGGTCAGCCCCAGCATTTT.

CDR3 sequence: CASSYWTPEAFF. CDR3 nucleotide sequence: TGTGCCAGCAGTTACTGGACACCTGAAGCTTTCTTT. The V gene is TRBV6-6, the J gene TRBJ1-1, with TRBD1 as a possible D gene (5 bases). Deletions cut 1 base from V and 6 bases from J, with 6 bases between. The V gene's germline CDR1 is MNHNY and CDR2 SVGAGI (reference sequence). The CDR3 runs 12 residues.

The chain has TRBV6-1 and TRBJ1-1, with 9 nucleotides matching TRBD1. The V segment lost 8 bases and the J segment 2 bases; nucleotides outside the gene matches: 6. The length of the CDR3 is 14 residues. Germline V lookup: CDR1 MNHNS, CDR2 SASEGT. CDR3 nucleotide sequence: TGTGCCAGCGCGAGGACAGGGGATAACACTGAAGCTTTCTTT. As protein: CASARTGDNTEAFF.

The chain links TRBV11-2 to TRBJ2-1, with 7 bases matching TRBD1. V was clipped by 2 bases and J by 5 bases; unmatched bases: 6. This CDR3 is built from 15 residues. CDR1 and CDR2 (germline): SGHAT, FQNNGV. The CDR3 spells CASSLQGVFNNEQFF. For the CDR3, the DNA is TGTGCCAGCAGCTTACAGGGGGTTTTCAACAATGAGCAGTTCTTC.

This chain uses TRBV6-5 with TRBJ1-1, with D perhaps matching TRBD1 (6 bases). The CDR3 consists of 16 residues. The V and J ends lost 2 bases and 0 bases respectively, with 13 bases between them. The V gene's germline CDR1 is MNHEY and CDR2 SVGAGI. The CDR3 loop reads CASSYRGGRMNTEAFF. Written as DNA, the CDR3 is TGTGCCAGCAGTTACAGGGGGGGAAGGATGAACACTGAAGCTTTCTTT.

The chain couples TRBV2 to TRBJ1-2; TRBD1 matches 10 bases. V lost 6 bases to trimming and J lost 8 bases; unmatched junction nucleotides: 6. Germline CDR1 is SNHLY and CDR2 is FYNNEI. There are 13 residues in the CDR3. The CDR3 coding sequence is TGTGCCAGCAGGTTGGACAGGGGGACGGGCTACACCTTC. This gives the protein CASRLDRGTGYTF.

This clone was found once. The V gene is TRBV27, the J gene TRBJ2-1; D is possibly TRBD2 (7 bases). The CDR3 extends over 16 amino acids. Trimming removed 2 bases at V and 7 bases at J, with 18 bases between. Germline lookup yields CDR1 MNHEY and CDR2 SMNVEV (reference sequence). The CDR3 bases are TGTGCCAGCAGTTTAGGGGTCGGGGGGCAAAGGAATGAGCAGTTCTTC. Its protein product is CASSLGVGGQRNEQFF.

For the CDR3, the DNA is TGTGCCAGCAGTGACGGCGGGGGGGAGACAGATACGCAGTATTTT. Translated, it gives CASSDGGGETDTQYF. The genes are TRBV6-4 and TRBJ2-3; 9 bases are shared with TRBD2. V shed 2 bases and J 3 bases; nucleotides not matched to a gene: 3. The CDR3 has 15 amino acids. Germline-derived CDR1 and CDR2 are MRHNA and SNTAGT.

This CDR3 is CASAQSSSGNTIYF. CDR3 nucleotide sequence: TGTGCCAGCGCACAGTCCAGCTCTGGAAACACCATATATTTT. The J gene is TRBJ1-3, the V gene TRBV28, with no clear D. Trimming removed 8 bases from V and 0 bases from J, with 11 bases in between. Germline lookup yields CDR1 MDHEN and CDR2 SYDVKM. The CDR3 has 14 amino acids.

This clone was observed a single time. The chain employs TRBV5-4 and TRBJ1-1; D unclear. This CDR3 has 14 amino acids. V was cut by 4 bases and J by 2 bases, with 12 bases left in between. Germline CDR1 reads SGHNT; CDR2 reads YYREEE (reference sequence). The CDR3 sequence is CASSIPPTNTEAFF. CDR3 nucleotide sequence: TGTGCCAGCAGCATCCCGCCCACTAACACTGAAGCTTTCTTT.

CDR3 amino acids: CASSLSLAAGELFF. The CDR3 bases are TGTGCCAGCAGCTTAAGCTTAGCCGCCGGGGAGCTGTTTTTT. The chain is built from TRBV7-8 and TRBJ2-2; D uncertain. The germline V gene encodes CDR1 SGHVS and CDR2 FQNEAQ. The CDR3 spans 14 residues. V dropped 2 bases and J dropped 6 bases, with 10 bases sitting between them.

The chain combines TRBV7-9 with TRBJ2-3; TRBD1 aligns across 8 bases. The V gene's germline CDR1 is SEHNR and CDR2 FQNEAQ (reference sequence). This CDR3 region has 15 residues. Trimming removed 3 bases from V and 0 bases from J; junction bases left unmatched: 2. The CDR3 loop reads CASSFQGASTDTQYF. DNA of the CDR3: TGTGCCAGCAGCTTTCAGGGGGCCAGCACAGATACGCAGTATTTT.

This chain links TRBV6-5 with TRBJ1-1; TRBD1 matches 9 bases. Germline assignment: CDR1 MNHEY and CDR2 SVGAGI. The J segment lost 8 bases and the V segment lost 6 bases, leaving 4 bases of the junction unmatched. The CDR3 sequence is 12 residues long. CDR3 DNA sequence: TGTGCCAGCAGGAGGGGGACAGGGGAAGCTTTCTTT. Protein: CASRRGTGEAFF.

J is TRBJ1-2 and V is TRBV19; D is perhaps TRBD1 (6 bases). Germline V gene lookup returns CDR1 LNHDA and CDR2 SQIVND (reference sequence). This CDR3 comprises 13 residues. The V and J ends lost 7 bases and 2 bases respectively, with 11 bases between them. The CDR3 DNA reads TGTGCCAGTAAGCAGGACAGAAACTATGGCTACACCTTC. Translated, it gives CASKQDRNYGYTF.

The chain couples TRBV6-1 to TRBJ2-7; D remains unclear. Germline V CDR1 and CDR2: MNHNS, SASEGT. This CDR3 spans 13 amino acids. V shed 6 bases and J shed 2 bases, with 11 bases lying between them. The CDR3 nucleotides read TGTGCCAGCAGCCCGTCCTATACCTACGAGCAGTACTTC. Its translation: CASSPSYTYEQYF.

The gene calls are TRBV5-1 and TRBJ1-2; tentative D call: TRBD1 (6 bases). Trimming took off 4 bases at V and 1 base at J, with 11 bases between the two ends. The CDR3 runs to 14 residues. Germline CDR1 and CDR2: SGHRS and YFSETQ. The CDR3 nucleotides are TGCGCCAGCAGCGATGGGGGCCTTAACTATGGCTACACCTTC. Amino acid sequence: CASSDGGLNYGYTF.

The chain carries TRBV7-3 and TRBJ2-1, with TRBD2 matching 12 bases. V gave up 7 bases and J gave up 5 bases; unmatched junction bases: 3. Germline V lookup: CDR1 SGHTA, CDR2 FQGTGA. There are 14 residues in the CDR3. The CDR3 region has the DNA TGTGCCAGCACCTCTAGCGGGGGGGACAATGAGCAGTTCTTC. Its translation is CASTSSGGDNEQFF.

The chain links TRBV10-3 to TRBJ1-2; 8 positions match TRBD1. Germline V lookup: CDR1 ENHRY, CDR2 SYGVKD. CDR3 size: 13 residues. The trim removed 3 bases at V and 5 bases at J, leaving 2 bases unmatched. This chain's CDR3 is CAISERTGYGYTF. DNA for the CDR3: TGTGCCATCAGTGAAAGGACAGGGTATGGCTACACCTTC.